This T cell receptor beta chain originates from a study of T cells in Graves' hyperthyroidism and ophthalmopathy. Study in general: Peripheral blood was secured at the point of initial diagnosis, before any treatment.

The V gene's germline CDR1 is SEHNR and CDR2 FQNEAQ (reference sequence). V lost 5 bases to trimming and J lost 6 bases, with 6 bases between them. CDR3 size: 11 residues. Thyroid ultrasound and orbital computed tomography, with clinical symptoms and serum thyroxine and TRAb, informed diagnoses. There were TCR beta CDR3 regions amplified from RNA transcripts. The HTBI primer set drove a first-round RT-PCR of the TCR CDR3. Each CDR3 protein gets one entry after TCRdb re-called the multiplex PCR reads with MiXCR. The sample lists about 640,000 distinct CDR3 sequences, around 21% seen once, with around a third in the top ten. This clonotype was observed a handful of times.

Sequenced material: blood. V usage is TRBV7-9 and J usage is TRBJ2-3; no clear D gene. The sequence derives from a man aged 25-40 years with Graves' ophthalmopathy. The CDR3 loop is CASSPPDTQYF. In DNA, the CDR3 is TGTGCCAGCAGCCCCCCCGATACGCAGTATTTT.